This note documents a single T cell receptor (beta chain) sequence. Its antigen is not known. The data belong to a study of beta chain features in type 1 diabetes. Study-wide results and caveats: All four CD4+ subsets of Type 1 diabetes patients contained TCRB CDR3s that were moderately but significantly shorter.

This CDR3 has 14 amino acids. The V end lost 6 bases, the J end lost 4 bases, and 13 bases lay between the germline ends. Germline CDR1 SNHLY, CDR2 FYNNEI. Expressed TCRB transcripts were sequenced, since all the RNA that had been isolated was reverse transcribed. Data came from immunoSEQ multiplex PCR; TCRdb stores just in-frame clones and leaves some out. This sample has over 150,000 clones, with 6.5% to 8.5% found just once. The chain links TRBV2 to TRBJ1-3; D unclear. Material for sequencing was central memory CD4+ T cells from blood. This TCR came from a man aged 18 to 30 with type 1 diabetes. The CDR3 loop reads CASSVDRSGNTIYF. The CDR3 DNA reads TGTGCCAGCAGCGTAGATCGGTCGGGAAACACCATATATTTT.